The subject of this entry is one T cell receptor (beta chain). In the study's own analysis: Reference gene primer amplification yielded estimated nucleated cell counts. This table comes from immunoSEQ multiplex PCR, and its TCRdb copy is limited to in-frame clones, with some not included. The V and J calls and clone size come from that table; D and trimming were worked out from the DNA. Of roughly 380,000 clones in the sample, about 90% were seen once. Recruits, aged about 18 to 95 years, lived in 24 US areas. Categorization into cohorts depended on clinical history that participants reported. The data were taken from a study of blood T cell repertoires in COVID-19. This CDR3 contains 11 residues. V shed 5 bases, J shed 8 bases, and the junction held 2 bases outside the gene matches. Per germline, CDR1 SGHTA and CDR2 FQGNSA.

The receptor's source is a man aged 30-40 years who had recovered from COVID-19. The chain uses TRBV7-2 and TRBJ1-2; 7 positions agree with TRBD1. The sample consisted of PBMCs or T cells enriched from blood (not recorded which). CDR3 in DNA: TGTGCCAGCAGCCAACAGGGGGGCTACACCTTC. Its translation: CASSQQGGYTF. Full variable domain (outside the CDR3, taken from reference TRBV7-2 and TRBJ1-2): GAGVSQSPSNKVTEKGKDVELRCDPISGHTALYWYRQSLGQGLEFLIYFQGNSAPDKSGLPSDRFSAERTGGSVSTLTIQRTQQEDSAVYLCASSQQGGYTFGSGTRLTVV.